The sample holds a few counts of the clone carrying this T cell receptor beta chain. The target antigen is unknown. One end of the junction is discordant with germline, which a read error may explain. The sample comes from a study of T cells after yellow fever vaccination. UMIs were added to TCR cDNA along with a universal primer site when it was made by 5'RACE template switching. MiXCR, applied by TCRdb to the 5' RACE reads, yields one record per CDR3 protein. Counted here are under 550,000 distinct CDR3 sequences, less than 25% occurring once; the ten biggest clones make up 15% to 20%. Study-wide results and limits: Primary-vaccination clones mostly resurfaced post-booster (about 95% CD4, 85% to 90% CD8).

Germline CDR1 is MDHEN and CDR2 is SYDVKM. The CDR3 is 16 residues long. V and J are TRBV28 and TRBJ1-2; tentatively, D is TRBD1 (5 bases). The sample was PBMCs, taken roughly 20 days after the first yellow fever vaccination. The TCR was taken from a man younger than 35 who received the YFV17D yellow fever vaccine. CDR3 sequence: CASIRPVGGREDGYSF. In DNA form, the CDR3 reads TGTGCCAGCATCCGACCCGTGGGCGGCAGGGAGGATGGCTACTCCTTC.